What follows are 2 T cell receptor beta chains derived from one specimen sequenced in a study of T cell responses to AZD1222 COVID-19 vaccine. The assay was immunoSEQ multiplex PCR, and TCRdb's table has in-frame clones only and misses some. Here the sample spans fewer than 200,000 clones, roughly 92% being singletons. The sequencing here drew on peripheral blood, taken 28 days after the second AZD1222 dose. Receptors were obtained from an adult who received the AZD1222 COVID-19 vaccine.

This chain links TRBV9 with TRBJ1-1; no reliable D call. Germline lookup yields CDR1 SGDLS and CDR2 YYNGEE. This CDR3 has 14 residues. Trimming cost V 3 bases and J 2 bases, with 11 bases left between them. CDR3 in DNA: TGTGCCAGCAGCGCCTATACAGCCAACACTGAAGCTTTCTTT. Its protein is CASSAYTANTEAFF.

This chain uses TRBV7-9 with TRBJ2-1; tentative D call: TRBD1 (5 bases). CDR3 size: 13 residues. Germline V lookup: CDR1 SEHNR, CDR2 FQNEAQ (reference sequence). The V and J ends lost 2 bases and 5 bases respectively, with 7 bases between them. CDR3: CASSLFRDNEQFF. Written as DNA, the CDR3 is TGTGCCAGCAGCTTATTCAGGGACAATGAGCAGTTCTTC.